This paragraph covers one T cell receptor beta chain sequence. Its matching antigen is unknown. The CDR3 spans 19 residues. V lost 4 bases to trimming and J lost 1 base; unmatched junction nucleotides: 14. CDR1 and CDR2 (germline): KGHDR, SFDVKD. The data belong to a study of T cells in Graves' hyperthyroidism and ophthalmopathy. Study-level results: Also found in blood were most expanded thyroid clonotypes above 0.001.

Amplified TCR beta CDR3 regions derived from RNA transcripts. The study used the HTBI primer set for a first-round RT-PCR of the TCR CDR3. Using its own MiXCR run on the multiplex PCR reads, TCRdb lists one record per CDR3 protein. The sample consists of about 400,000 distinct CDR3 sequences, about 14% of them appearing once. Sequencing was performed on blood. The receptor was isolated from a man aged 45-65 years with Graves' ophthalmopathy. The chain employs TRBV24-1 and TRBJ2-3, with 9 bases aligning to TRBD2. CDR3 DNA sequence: TGTGCCACCAGTGACCCTCGGGGTAGCGGGAGAGGACGCACAGATACGCAGTATTTT. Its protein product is CATSDPRGSGRGRTDTQYF.